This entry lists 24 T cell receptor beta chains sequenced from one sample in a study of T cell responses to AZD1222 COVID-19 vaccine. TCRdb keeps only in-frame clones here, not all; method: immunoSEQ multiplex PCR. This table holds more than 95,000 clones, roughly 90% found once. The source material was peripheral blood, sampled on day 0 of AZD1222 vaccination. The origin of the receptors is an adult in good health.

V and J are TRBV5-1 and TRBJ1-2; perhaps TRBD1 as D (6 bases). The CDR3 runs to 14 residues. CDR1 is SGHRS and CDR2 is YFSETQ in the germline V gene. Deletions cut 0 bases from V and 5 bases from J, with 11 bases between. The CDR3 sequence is CASSLGGGVYGYTF. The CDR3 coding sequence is TGCGCCAGCAGCTTGGGAGGGGGTGTGTATGGCTACACCTTC. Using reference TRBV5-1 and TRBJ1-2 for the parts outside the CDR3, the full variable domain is KAGVTQTPRYLIKTRGQQVTLSCSPISGHRSVSWYQQTPGQGLQFLFEYFSETQRNKGNFPGRFSGRQFSNSRSEMNVSTLELGDSALYLCASSLGGGVYGYTFGSGTRLTVV.

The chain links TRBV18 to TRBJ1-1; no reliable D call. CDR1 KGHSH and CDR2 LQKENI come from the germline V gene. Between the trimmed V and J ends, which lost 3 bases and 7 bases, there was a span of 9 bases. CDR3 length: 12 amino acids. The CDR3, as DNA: TGTGCCAGCTCACCGCAATTGGGTGAAGCTTTCTTT. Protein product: CASSPQLGEAFF.

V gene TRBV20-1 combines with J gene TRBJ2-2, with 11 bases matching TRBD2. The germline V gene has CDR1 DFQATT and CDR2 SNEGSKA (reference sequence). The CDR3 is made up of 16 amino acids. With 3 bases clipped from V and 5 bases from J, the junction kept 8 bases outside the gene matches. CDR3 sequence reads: CSASGRLAGITGELFF. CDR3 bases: TGCAGTGCTAGTGGAAGACTAGCGGGAATAACCGGGGAGCTGTTTTTT.

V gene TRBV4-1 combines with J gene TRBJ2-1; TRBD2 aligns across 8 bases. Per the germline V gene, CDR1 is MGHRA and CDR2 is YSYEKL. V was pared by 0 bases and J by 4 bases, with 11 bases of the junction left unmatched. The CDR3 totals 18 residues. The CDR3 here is CASSQDRSLAGSYNEQFF. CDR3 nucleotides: TGCGCCAGCAGCCAAGATCGTTCCCTAGCGGGTTCGTACAATGAGCAGTTCTTC.

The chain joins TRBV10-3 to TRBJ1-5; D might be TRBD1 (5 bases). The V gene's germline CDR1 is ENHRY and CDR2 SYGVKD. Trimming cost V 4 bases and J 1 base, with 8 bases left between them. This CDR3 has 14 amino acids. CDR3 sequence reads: CAISVGQSNQPQHF. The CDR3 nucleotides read TGTGCCATCAGTGTCGGACAAAGCAATCAGCCCCAGCATTTT.

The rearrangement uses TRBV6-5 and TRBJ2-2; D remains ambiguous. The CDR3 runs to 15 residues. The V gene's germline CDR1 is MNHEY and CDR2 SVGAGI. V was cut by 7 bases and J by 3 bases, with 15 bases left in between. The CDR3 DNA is TGTGCCAGCAATGGACGAACGGTTTACACCGGGGAGCTGTTTTTT. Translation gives CASNGRTVYTGELFF.

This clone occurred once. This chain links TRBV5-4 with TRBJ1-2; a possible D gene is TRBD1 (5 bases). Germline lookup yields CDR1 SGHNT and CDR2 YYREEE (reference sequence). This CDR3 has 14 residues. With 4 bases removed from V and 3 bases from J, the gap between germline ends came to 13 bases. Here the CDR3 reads CASSPSGEDYGYTF. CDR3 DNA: TGTGCCAGCAGCCCTTCGGGGGAGGACTATGGCTACACCTTC.

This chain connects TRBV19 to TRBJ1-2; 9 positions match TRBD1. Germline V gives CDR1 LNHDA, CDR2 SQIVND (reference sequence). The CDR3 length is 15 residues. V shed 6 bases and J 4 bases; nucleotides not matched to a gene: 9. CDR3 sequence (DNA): TGTGCCAGTAGCCCCGGGACAGGGCAGCGCTATGGCTACACCTTC. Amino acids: CASSPGTGQRYGYTF. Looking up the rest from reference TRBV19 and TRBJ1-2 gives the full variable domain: DGGITQSPKYLFRKEGQNVTLSCEQNLNHDAMYWYRQDPGQGLRLIYYSQIVNDFQKGDIAEGYSVSREKKESFPLTVTSAQKNPTAFYLCASSPGTGQRYGYTFGSGTRLTVV.

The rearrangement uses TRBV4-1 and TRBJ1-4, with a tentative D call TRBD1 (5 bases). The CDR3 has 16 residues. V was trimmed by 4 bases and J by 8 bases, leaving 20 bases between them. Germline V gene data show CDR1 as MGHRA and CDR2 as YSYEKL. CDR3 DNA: TGCGCCAGCAGCCCAAACCCGGGACGGGACGGGGAAAAACTGTTTTTT. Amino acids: CASSPNPGRDGEKLFF.

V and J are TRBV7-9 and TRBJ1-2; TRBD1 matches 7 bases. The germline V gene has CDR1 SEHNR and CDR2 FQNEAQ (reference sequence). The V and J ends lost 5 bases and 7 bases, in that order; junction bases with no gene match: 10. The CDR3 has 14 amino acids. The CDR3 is CASSGLTGWPGYTF. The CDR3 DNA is TGTGCCAGCAGCGGTCTGACAGGGTGGCCTGGCTACACCTTC.

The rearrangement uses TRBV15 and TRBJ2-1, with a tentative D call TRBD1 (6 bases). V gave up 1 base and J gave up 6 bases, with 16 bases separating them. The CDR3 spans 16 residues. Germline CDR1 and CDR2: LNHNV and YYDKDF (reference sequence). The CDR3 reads CATSRGVAQGSNEQFF. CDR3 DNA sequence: TGTGCCACCAGCAGAGGAGTCGCCCAGGGGTCCAATGAGCAGTTCTTC. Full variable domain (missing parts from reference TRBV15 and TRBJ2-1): DAMVIQNPRYQVTQFGKPVTLSCSQTLNHNVMYWYQQKSSQAPKLLFHYYDKDFNNEADTPDNFQSRRPNTSFCFLDIRSPGLGDTAMYLCATSRGVAQGSNEQFFGPGTRLTVL.

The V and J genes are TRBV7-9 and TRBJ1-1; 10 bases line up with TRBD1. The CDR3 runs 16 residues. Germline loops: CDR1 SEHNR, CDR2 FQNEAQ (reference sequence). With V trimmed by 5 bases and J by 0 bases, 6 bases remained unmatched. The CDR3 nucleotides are TGTGCCAGCAGCCGACCGGGACAGGGGCTGAACACTGAAGCTTTCTTT. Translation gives CASSRPGQGLNTEAFF.

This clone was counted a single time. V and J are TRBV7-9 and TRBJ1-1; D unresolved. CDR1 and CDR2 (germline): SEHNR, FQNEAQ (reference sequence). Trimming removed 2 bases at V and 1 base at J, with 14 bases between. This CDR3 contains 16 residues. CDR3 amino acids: CASSLRSSEPNTEAFF. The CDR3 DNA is TGTGCCAGCAGCTTACGTTCGTCGGAGCCGAACACTGAAGCTTTCTTT.

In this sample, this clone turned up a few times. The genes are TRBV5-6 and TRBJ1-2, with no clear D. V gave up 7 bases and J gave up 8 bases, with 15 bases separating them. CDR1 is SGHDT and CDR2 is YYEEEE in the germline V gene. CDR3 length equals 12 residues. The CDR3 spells CASLREARGYTF. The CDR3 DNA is TGTGCCAGCTTGCGGGAGGCGCGGGGCTACACCTTC.

DNA of the CDR3: TGTGCCAGCAGCCACCTGAGGGGAAGCGGGAGGGCTTCCGATGAGCAGTTCTTC. This translates into CASSHLRGSGRASDEQFF. V and J are TRBV14 and TRBJ2-1; the match to TRBD2 covers 10 bases. V was pared by 3 bases and J by 8 bases, with 16 bases of the junction left unmatched. Per the germline V gene, CDR1 is SGHDN and CDR2 is FVKESK. This CDR3 contains 18 residues.

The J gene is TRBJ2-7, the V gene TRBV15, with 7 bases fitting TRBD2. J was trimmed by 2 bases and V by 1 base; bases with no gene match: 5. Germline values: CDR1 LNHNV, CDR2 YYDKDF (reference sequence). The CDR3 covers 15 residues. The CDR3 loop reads CATSRGASGTYEQYF. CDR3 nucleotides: TGTGCCACCAGCAGAGGGGCTAGCGGAACCTACGAGCAGTACTTC.

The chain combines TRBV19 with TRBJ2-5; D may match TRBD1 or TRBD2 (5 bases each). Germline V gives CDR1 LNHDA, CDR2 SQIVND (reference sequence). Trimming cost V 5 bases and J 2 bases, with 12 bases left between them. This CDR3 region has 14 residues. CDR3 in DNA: TGTGCCAGTAGTGCTGGGACGTCGCAAGAGACCCAGTACTTC. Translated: CASSAGTSQETQYF.

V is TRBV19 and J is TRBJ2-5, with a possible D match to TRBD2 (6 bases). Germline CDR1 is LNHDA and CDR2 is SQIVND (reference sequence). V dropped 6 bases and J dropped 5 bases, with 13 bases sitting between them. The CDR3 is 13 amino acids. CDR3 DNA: TGTGCCAGTAGAACGGGGGTTGGGGAGACCCAGTACTTC. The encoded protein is CASRTGVGETQYF.

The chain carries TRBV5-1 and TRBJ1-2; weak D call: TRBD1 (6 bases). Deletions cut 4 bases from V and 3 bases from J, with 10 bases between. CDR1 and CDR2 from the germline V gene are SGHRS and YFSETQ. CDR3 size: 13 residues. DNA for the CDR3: TGCGCCAGCAGCACAGGGTTAGACTATGGCTACACCTTC. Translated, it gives CASSTGLDYGYTF. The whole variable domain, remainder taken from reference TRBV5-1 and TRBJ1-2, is KAGVTQTPRYLIKTRGQQVTLSCSPISGHRSVSWYQQTPGQGLQFLFEYFSETQRNKGNFPGRFSGRQFSNSRSEMNVSTLELGDSALYLCASSTGLDYGYTFGSGTRLTVV.

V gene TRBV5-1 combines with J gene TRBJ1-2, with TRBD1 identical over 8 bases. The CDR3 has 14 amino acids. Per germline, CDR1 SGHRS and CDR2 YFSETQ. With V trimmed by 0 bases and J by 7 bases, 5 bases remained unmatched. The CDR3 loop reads CASSLGGQGVGYTF. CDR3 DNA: TGCGCCAGCAGCTTGGGTGGACAGGGTGTTGGCTACACCTTC.

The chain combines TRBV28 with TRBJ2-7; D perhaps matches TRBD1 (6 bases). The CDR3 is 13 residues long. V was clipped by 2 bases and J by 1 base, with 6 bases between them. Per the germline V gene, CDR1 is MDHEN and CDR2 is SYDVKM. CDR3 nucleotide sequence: TGTGCCAGCAGTTTAACAGGGTCCTACGAGCAGTACTTC. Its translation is CASSLTGSYEQYF.

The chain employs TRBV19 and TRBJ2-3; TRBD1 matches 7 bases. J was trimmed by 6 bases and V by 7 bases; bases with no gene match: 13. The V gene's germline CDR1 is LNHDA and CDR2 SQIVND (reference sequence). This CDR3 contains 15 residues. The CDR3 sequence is CASTTSGQLADTQYF. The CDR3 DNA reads TGTGCCAGTACTACCTCGGGACAGCTCGCCGATACGCAGTATTTT.

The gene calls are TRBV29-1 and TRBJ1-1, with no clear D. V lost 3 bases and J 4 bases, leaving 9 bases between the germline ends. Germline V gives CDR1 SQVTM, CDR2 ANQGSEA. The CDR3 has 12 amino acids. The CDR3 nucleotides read TGCAGCGTTGATGGCAGGTCCACTGAAGCTTTCTTT. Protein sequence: CSVDGRSTEAFF.

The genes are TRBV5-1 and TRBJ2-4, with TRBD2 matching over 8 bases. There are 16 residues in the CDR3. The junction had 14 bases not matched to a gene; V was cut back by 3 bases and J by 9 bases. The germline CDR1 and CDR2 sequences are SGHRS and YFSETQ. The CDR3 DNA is TGCGCCAGCAGCTCTTCCCCCCAGCGGGGGATAGGCATTCAGTACTTC. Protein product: CASSSSPQRGIGIQYF. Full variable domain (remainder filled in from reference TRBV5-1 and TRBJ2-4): KAGVTQTPRYLIKTRGQQVTLSCSPISGHRSVSWYQQTPGQGLQFLFEYFSETQRNKGNFPGRFSGRQFSNSRSEMNVSTLELGDSALYLCASSSSPQRGIGIQYFGAGTRLSVL.